These 16 T cell receptor beta chains were sequenced from one sample in a study of PD-1 blockade in classical Hodgkin lymphoma. Each and every patient relapsed after autologous stem cell transplantation, and patients got differing brentuximab vedotin exposure. Sequencing used immunoSEQ multiplex PCR; TCRdb keeps in-frame clones, though not all of them. The sample lists some 150,000 clones; about four fifths were seen once. Sequenced material: peripheral blood mononuclear cells (PBMCs), taken before the second cycle of nivolumab. These receptors originate from a human donor with classical Hodgkin lymphoma.

This clone was seen only a few times. This chain connects TRBV7-9 to TRBJ1-1, with 7 bases matching TRBD1. Germline loops: CDR1 SEHNR, CDR2 FQNEAQ (reference sequence). There are 12 residues in the CDR3. The V gene end was trimmed by 5 bases and the J gene end by 8 bases; junction bases not matched to a gene: 5. The CDR3 coding sequence is TGTGCCAGCAGCCTTCGGACAGGAGAAGCTTTCTTT. This sequence encodes CASSLRTGEAFF.

V gene TRBV6-5 combines with J gene TRBJ2-5; no definite D call. The CDR3 contains 13 residues. The V end lost 0 bases, the J end lost 5 bases, and 7 bases lay between the germline ends. Germline loops: CDR1 MNHEY, CDR2 SVGAGI. This CDR3 reads CASSYSRWETQYF. In DNA form, the CDR3 reads TGTGCCAGCAGTTACTCGAGATGGGAGACCCAGTACTTC.

This CDR3 reads CASSLGLPGLAGNIQYF. DNA of the CDR3: TGTGCCAGCAGCTTAGGACTCCCGGGACTAGCGGGAAACATTCAGTACTTC. The rearrangement joins TRBV7-9 to TRBJ2-4, with TRBD2 identical over 12 bases. The germline V gene has CDR1 SEHNR and CDR2 FQNEAQ (reference sequence). The trim removed 1 base at V and 6 bases at J, leaving 7 bases unmatched. This CDR3 region has 17 residues.

This rearrangement joins TRBV5-1 to TRBJ2-7; no firm D call. V shed 0 bases and J shed 4 bases, with 11 bases lying between them. The CDR3 is made up of 14 amino acids. Germline CDR1 reads SGHRS; CDR2 reads YFSETQ. The CDR3 DNA reads TGCGCCAGCAGCTTGGCCCAGCCCCTTTACGAGCAGTACTTC. Translated, it gives CASSLAQPLYEQYF.

This chain joins TRBV19 and TRBJ2-1, with D perhaps matching TRBD2 (6 bases). The CDR3 length is 14 residues. V dropped 3 bases and J dropped 5 bases, with 11 bases sitting between them. Per the germline V gene, CDR1 is LNHDA and CDR2 is SQIVND (reference sequence). CDR3 coding DNA: TGTGCCAGTAGTATTCTAGCGCCTGACAATGAGCAGTTCTTC. Translated, it gives CASSILAPDNEQFF.

Only one count was recorded for this clone. The rearrangement links TRBV10-3 to TRBJ1-1; 7 nucleotides agree with TRBD1. The ends lost 6 bases at V and 11 bases at J; junction bases unmatched: 12. The germline gives CDR1 ENHRY, CDR2 SYGVKD. The length of the CDR3 is 13 residues. This CDR3 reads CAISTGQPGEAFF. CDR3 DNA sequence: TGTGCCATCAGCACGGGACAGCCCGGGGAGGCTTTCTTT.

The CDR3 loop reads CASGPDSGASGYTF. The CDR3 DNA is TGTGCTAGTGGCCCCGACTCCGGGGCTAGTGGCTACACCTTC. V and J are TRBV12-5 and TRBJ1-2; possible D gene TRBD1, 5 bases. Germline CDR1 LGHNT, CDR2 FRNRAP. Deletions cut 6 bases from V and 7 bases from J, with 18 bases between. This CDR3 has 14 amino acids. The whole variable domain, filled in from reference TRBV12-5 and TRBJ1-2, reads DARVTQTPRHKVTEMGQEVTMRCQPILGHNTVFWYRQTMMQGLELLAYFRNRAPLDDSGMPKDRFSAEMPDATLATLKIQPSEPRDSAVYFCASGPDSGASGYTFGSGTRLTVV.

This clone was observed a single time. The rearrangement joins TRBV10-3 to TRBJ2-7, with a tentative D call TRBD1 (7 bases). Trimming removed 2 bases at V and 6 bases at J, with 20 bases between. Germline CDR1 reads ENHRY; CDR2 reads SYGVKD. The CDR3 contains 16 residues. CDR3 loop: CAISESQGGSSTEQYF. The DNA for the CDR3 is TGTGCCATCAGTGAGAGCCAGGGGGGTTCCTCTACCGAGCAGTACTTC.

This chain connects TRBV10-3 to TRBJ1-1; the match to TRBD1 covers 10 bases. V dropped 4 bases and J dropped 5; count of bases not matched to a gene: 4. Germline CDR1 ENHRY, CDR2 SYGVKD. The CDR3 totals 14 residues. The CDR3 spells CAISVRQGATEAFF. The DNA for the CDR3 is TGTGCCATCAGTGTGCGACAGGGGGCGACTGAAGCTTTCTTT.

The chain is built from TRBV7-3 and TRBJ2-3; D unresolved. Germline V CDR1 and CDR2: SGHTA, FQGTGA. Trimming took off 5 bases at V and 4 bases at J, with 16 bases between the two ends. This CDR3 comprises 15 residues. CDR3 DNA sequence: TGTGCCAGCAGCGCGGCTCCTCAAGGAGCAGATACGCAGTATTTT. It translates to CASSAAPQGADTQYF.

This CDR3 is CASSPRRGYTGELFF. DNA of the CDR3: TGTGCCAGCAGCCCCCGGCGGGGGTACACCGGGGAGCTGTTTTTT. V and J are TRBV7-2 and TRBJ2-2; 7 nucleotides align to TRBD2. CDR3 size: 15 residues. From germline, CDR1 is SGHTA and CDR2 FQGNSA. With 5 bases clipped from V and 3 bases from J, the junction kept 6 bases outside the gene matches. Based on the CDR3 plus reference TRBV7-2 and TRBJ2-2, the full variable domain is GAGVSQSPSNKVTEKGKDVELRCDPISGHTALYWYRQSLGQGLEFLIYFQGNSAPDKSGLPSDRFSAERTGGSVSTLTIQRTQQEDSAVYLCASSPRRGYTGELFFGEGSRLTVL.

The chain recombines TRBV5-1 with TRBJ1-6; D is perhaps TRBD1 (5 bases). CDR1 is SGHRS, CDR2 YFSETQ, per germline. This CDR3 comprises 15 residues. V was cut by 4 bases and J by 6 bases, with 14 bases left in between. The DNA of the CDR3 is TGCGCCAGCAGCCTCCGGGGCGGGGGTAATTCACCCCTCCACTTT. The encoded protein is CASSLRGGGNSPLHF.

This clone was picked up a small number of times. The CDR3 loop is CASSSSDSYEQYF. CDR3 in DNA: TGTGCCAGCAGTTCCTCTGACTCCTACGAGCAGTACTTC. This chain connects TRBV6-5 to TRBJ2-7; D is unresolved. The CDR3 runs 13 residues. Germline V gene lookup returns CDR1 MNHEY and CDR2 SVGAGI. V lost 4 bases and J lost 0, with 7 bases in between.

This chain links TRBV18 with TRBJ1-1, with TRBD1 identical over 8 bases. This CDR3 is 16 amino acids long. V shed 6 bases, J shed 0 bases, and the junction held 9 bases outside the gene matches. CDR1 and CDR2 from the germline V gene are KGHSH and LQKENI. The CDR3 DNA sequence: TGTGCCAGCTCCAGACAGGGGAGTGGTCTGAACACTGAAGCTTTCTTT. It encodes CASSRQGSGLNTEAFF.

The chain joins TRBV5-1 to TRBJ2-1; a possible D gene is TRBD2 (7 bases). Trimming removed 1 base at V and 14 bases at J, with 19 bases between. Germline assignment: CDR1 SGHRS and CDR2 YFSETQ. There are 14 residues in the CDR3. The DNA of the CDR3 is TGCGCCAGCAGCTTGAGTGTGACGGGGGGCAGCAAGTTCTTC. Translating gives CASSLSVTGGSKFF.

CDR3 coding DNA: TGTGCCAGCAGCTTAGCAATACACAGGGGCGCCGGGGAGCTGTTTTTT. It translates to CASSLAIHRGAGELFF. The V and J genes are TRBV11-2 and TRBJ2-2, with TRBD1 identical over 7 bases. Germline assignment: CDR1 SGHAT and CDR2 FQNNGV. The CDR3 extends over 16 amino acids. V was pared by 1 base and J by 6 bases, with 8 bases of the junction left unmatched.